The 5 T cell receptor beta chains given below trace back to one sample, sequenced in a study of vaccination and CD4 T cells after COVID-19. Treatment: roughly 10-day PBMC culture with coronavirus spike peptide pools or control peptides (ViraFEST assay). With the Oncomine TCR Beta short-read assay, DNA from cultured CD4+ T cells was sequenced. TCRdb re-analysed the PCR reads in MiXCR, keeping a single row per CDR3 protein. The table includes fewer than 20,000 distinct CDR3 sequences, about 50% detected once. The antigens of these receptors remain unknown. The sample consisted of CD4+ T cells from blood, cultured in vitro. These receptors came from a human donor who had recovered from COVID-19.

The chain combines TRBV9 with TRBJ1-2; 7 bases fit TRBD1. Germline CDR1 is SGDLS and CDR2 is YYNGEE. This CDR3 spans 13 amino acids. The V and J ends lost 0 bases and 5 bases, in that order; junction bases with no gene match: 1. Here the CDR3 reads CASSVAGGYGYTF. The CDR3, as DNA: TGTGCCAGCAGCGTAGCAGGGGGGTATGGCTACACCTTC.

The rearrangement uses TRBV7-2 and TRBJ1-2; D is ambiguous. The CDR3 runs to 13 residues. Per the germline V gene, CDR1 is SGHTA and CDR2 is FQGNSA. Trimming removed 5 bases at V and 5 bases at J, with 12 bases between. Here the CDR3 reads CASSPHGEYGYTF. CDR3 DNA sequence: TGTGCCAGCAGCCCCCACGGAGAATATGGCTACACCTTC.

The chain couples TRBV7-2 to TRBJ2-7; no firm D call. The CDR3 is made up of 13 amino acids. Trimming pared 1 base from V and 3 bases from J, leaving 7 bases between. From germline, CDR1 is SGHTA and CDR2 FQGNSA. CDR3 loop: CASSLEDGYEQYF. Here the CDR3 DNA reads TGTGCCAGCAGCTTAGAGGACGGCTACGAGCAGTACTTC.

The J gene is TRBJ1-6, the V gene TRBV7-8, with D possibly being TRBD1 (6 bases). The germline gives CDR1 SGHVS, CDR2 FQNEAQ. V gave up 5 bases and J gave up 5 bases, with 16 bases separating them. This CDR3 has 16 amino acids. The CDR3 region has the DNA TGTGCCAGCAGCCCTACAGGGTTCACCCATAATTCACCCCTCCACTTT. Amino acids: CASSPTGFTHNSPLHF.

This clonotype was seen a handful of times. This sequence joins TRBV12-3 or TRBV12-4 and TRBJ2-7; TRBD1 agrees at 7 bases. The CDR3 loop spans 15 amino acids. V shed 3 bases, J shed 2 bases, and the junction held 7 bases outside the gene matches. DNA for the CDR3: TGTGCCAGCAGTTTTTGGTGGGACAGCCCCTACGAGCAGTACTTC. Translated, it gives CASSFWWDSPYEQYF.